This TCR beta chain was documented in a study of shared clonotypes between healthy human individuals. Whole-study findings and limits: Memory subsets had estimated richness that was generally smaller than that of naive subsets. The rarefaction results pointed to incomplete sorted-subset sequencing despite large depth. Enrolling few donors narrowed the genetic and exposure-history diversity that was represented.

Data came from immunoSEQ multiplex PCR; TCRdb stores just in-frame clones and leaves some out. The table includes some 630,000 clones, approximately 96% detected once. Looked up from germline, CDR1 is LNHNV and CDR2 is YYDKDF (reference sequence). This CDR3 comprises 16 residues. Trimming shortened V by 0 bases and J by 3 bases, and 14 bases separated the two germline ends. As defined, naive CD8 cells were CD45RO-negative and positively selected for CCR7, with terminally differentiated effector memory CD45RA+ cells excluded. The donors, healthy adults who were HIV-negative, had experienced no recent acute infections or vaccinations. Notes on this clone: Its antigen is not known.

The chain employs TRBV15 and TRBJ1-2; TRBD1 might be the D (5 bases). This receptor was obtained from a woman aged 25 to 39 in good health. Sequenced: naive CD8+ T cells sorted from blood. CDR3 loop: CATSRDLMGDDYGYTF. The CDR3 nucleotides are TGTGCCACCAGCAGAGATCTGATGGGGGATGACTATGGCTACACCTTC.